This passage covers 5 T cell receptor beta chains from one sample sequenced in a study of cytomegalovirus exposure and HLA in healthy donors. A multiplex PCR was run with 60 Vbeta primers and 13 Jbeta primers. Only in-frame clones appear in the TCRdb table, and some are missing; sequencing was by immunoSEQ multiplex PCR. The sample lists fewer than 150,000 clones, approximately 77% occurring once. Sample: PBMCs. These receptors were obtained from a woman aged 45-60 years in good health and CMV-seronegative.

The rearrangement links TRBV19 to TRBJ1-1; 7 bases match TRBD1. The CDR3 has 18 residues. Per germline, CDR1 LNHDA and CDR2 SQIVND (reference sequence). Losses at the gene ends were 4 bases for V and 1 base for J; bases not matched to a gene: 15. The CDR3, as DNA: TGTGCCAGTAGTAGCGACAGGGTATCGAACCGGGGGAACACTGAAGCTTTCTTT. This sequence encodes CASSSDRVSNRGNTEAFF.

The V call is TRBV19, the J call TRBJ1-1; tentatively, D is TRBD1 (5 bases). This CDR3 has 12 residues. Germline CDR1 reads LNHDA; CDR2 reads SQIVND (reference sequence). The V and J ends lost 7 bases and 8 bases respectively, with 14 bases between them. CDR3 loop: CASTSTGREAFF. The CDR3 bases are TGTGCCAGTACCTCTACAGGACGCGAAGCTTTCTTT.

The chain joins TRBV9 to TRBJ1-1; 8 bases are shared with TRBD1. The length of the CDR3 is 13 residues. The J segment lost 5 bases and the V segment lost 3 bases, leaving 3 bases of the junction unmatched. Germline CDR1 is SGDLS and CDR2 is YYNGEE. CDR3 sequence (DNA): TGTGCCAGCAGCGGGGGGGACAGGACTGAAGCTTTCTTT. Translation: CASSGGDRTEAFF.

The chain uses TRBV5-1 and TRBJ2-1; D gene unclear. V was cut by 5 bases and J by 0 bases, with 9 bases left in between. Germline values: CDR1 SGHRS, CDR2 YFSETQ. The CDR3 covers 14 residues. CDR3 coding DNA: TGCGCCAGCAGGACACGGAACTCCTACAATGAGCAGTTCTTC. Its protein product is CASRTRNSYNEQFF. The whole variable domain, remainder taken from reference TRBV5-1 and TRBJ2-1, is KAGVTQTPRYLIKTRGQQVTLSCSPISGHRSVSWYQQTPGQGLQFLFEYFSETQRNKGNFPGRFSGRQFSNSRSEMNVSTLELGDSALYLCASRTRNSYNEQFFGPGTRLTVL.

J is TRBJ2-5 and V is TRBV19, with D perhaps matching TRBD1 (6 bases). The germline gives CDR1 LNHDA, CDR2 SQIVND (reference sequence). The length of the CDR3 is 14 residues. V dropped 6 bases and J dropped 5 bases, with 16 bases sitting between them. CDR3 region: CASRPQAQGETQYF. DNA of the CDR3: TGTGCCAGTAGACCACAGGCCCAGGGGGAGACCCAGTACTTC. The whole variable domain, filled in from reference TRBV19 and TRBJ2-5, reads DGGITQSPKYLFRKEGQNVTLSCEQNLNHDAMYWYRQDPGQGLRLIYYSQIVNDFQKGDIAEGYSVSREKKESFPLTVTSAQKNPTAFYLCASRPQAQGETQYFGPGTRLLVL.